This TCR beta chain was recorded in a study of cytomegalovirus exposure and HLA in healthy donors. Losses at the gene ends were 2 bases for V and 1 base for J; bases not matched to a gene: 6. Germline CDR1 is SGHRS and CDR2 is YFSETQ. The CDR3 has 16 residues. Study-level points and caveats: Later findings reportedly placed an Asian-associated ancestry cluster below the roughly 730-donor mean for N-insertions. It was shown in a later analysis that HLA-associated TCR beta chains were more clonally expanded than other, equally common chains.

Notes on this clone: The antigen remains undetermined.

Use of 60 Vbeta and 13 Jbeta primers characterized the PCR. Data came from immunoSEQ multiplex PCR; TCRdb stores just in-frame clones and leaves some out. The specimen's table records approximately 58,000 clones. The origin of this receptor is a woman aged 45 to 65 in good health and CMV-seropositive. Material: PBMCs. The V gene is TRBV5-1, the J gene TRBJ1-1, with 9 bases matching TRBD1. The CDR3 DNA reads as TGCGCCAGCAGCTTTGACCCGGGACAGGGGAACACTGAAGCTTTCTTT. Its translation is CASSFDPGQGNTEAFF. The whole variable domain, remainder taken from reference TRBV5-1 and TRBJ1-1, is KAGVTQTPRYLIKTRGQQVTLSCSPISGHRSVSWYQQTPGQGLQFLFEYFSETQRNKGNFPGRFSGRQFSNSRSEMNVSTLELGDSALYLCASSFDPGQGNTEAFFGQGTRLTVV.